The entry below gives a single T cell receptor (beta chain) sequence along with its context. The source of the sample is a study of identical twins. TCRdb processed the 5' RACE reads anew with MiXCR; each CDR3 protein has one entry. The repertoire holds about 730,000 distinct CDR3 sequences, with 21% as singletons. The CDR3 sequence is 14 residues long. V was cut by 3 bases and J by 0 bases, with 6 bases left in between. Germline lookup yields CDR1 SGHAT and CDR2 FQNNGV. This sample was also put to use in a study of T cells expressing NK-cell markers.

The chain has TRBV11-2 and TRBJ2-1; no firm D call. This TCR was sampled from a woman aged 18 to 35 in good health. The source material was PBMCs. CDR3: CASSLGFSYNEQFF. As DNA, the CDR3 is TGTGCCAGCAGCTTGGGTTTCTCCTACAATGAGCAGTTCTTC.